A selection of T cell receptor beta chains follows, all from one sample in a study of OX40 agonist ivuxolimab in advanced cancers. Clones were sequenced by immunoSEQ multiplex PCR, and TCRdb holds only the in-frame ones, with some missing. The data hold roughly 64,000 clones, with approximately 90% observed a single time. The specimen was CD4+ or CD8+ T cells sorted from blood, collected in a trial of the OX40 agonist ivuxolimab. These receptors all come from an adult with an advanced solid tumor such as melanoma, head and neck, liver or kidney cancer. CDR3s include the opening cysteine and the closing phenylalanine or tryptophan. A D gene is named only where the DNA matches it firmly. Rows give clone size only sometimes, using once, few, many, or a class for an expanded clone.

d_call clone_size j_call v_call cdr3_aa cdr3_nt
. . TRBJ2-3 TRBV5-1 CASSLAGKEADTQYF TGCGCCAGCAGCTTGGCGGGGAAGGAAGCAGATACGCAGTATTTT
. . TRBJ2-4 TRBV5-5 CASSFGTLAKNIQYF TGTGCCAGCAGCTTCGGTACCCTAGCCAAAAACATTCAGTACTTC
. . TRBJ2-1 TRBV11-2 CASSLVVSTSAVSKQFF TGTGCCAGCAGCTTAGTGGTTTCGACTAGTGCCGTATCCAAGCAGTTCTTC
. . TRBJ1-1 TRBV7-6 CASSSGLLNTEAFF TGTGCCAGCAGCTCGGGACTCCTGAACACTGAAGCTTTCTTT
TRBD2 . TRBJ2-3 TRBV27 CASSFGTNTDTQYF TGTGCCAGCAGTTTCGGGACTAACACAGATACGCAGTATTTT
TRBD1 . TRBJ2-3 TRBV28 CASIGQGASSTDTQYF TGTGCCAGCATAGGACAGGGGGCCTCTAGCACAGATACGCAGTATTTT
TRBD1 . TRBJ1-1 TRBV12-5 CASGKGQGAAEAFF TGTGCTAGTGGAAAGGGACAGGGGGCTGCTGAAGCTTTCTTT
. once TRBJ1-6 TRBV7-9 CASSLRGNSPLHF TGTGCCAGCAGCTTGCGAGGGAATTCACCCCTCCACTTT
TRBD1 . TRBJ2-1 TRBV10-3 CATGGGQGTHEQFF TGTGCCACGGGGGGGGGACAGGGGACCCATGAGCAGTTCTTC
. few TRBJ1-5 TRBV27 CASRAGPAHQPQHF TGTGCCAGCAGAGCCGGGCCAGCTCATCAGCCCCAGCATTTT
. . TRBJ2-5 TRBV11-2 CASSQQTPQETQYF TGTGCCAGCAGCCAACAGACTCCGCAAGAGACCCAGTACTTC
TRBD2 . TRBJ2-3 TRBV7-6 CASSLVASGTSTDTQYF TGTGCCAGCAGCTTAGTGGCTAGCGGCACTAGCACAGATACGCAGTATTTT
. . TRBJ2-2 TRBV10-3 CAISVAGGDTGELFF TGTGCCATCAGTGTGGCGGGCGGGGACACCGGGGAGCTGTTTTTT
TRBD1 . TRBJ1-2 TRBV9 CASGGTGGQRNYGYTF TGTGCCAGCGGTGGGACAGGGGGTCAACGGAACTATGGCTACACCTTC
TRBD1 . TRBJ2-7 TRBV6-6 CASSGQGVGEQYF TGTGCCAGCAGTGGACAGGGGGTCGGGGAGCAGTACTTC
TRBD1 . TRBJ2-3 TRBV5-1 CASSLGTGYSTDTQYF TGCGCCAGCAGCTTGGGGACAGGATATAGCACAGATACGCAGTATTTT
. . TRBJ1-2 TRBV5-8 CASSSTNLGVRGYTF TGTGCCAGCAGCTCCACAAACTTGGGGGTACGGGGCTACACCTTC
. . TRBJ2-5 TRBV21-1 CASRAKWAGVGETQYF TGTGCCAGCAGGGCAAAGTGGGCGGGAGTTGGAGAGACCCAGTACTTC
TRBD1 . TRBJ2-4 TRBV27 CASSFQGALAKNIQYF TGTGCCAGCAGTTTTCAGGGGGCTTTGGCCAAAAACATTCAGTACTTC
. . TRBJ2-3 TRBV7-2 CASTHGTRTDTQYF TGTGCCAGCACTCACGGAACCCGAACAGATACGCAGTATTTT
TRBD2 . TRBJ2-5 TRBV11-2 CASSVSSGRGGETQYF TGTGCCAGCAGCGTCTCTAGCGGGAGGGGTGGGGAGACCCAGTACTTC
. . TRBJ2-6 TRBV19 CASSMQGDSSGANVLTF TGTGCCAGTAGTATGCAGGGTGACAGCTCTGGGGCCAACGTCCTGACTTTC
. . TRBJ2-1 TRBV7-9 CASSLTVADNEQFF TGTGCCAGCAGCCTTACAGTGGCTGACAATGAGCAGTTCTTC
. . TRBJ1-2 TRBV5-1 CASSLGAVYGYTF TGCGCCAGCAGCTTGGGAGCCGTCTATGGCTACACCTTC
TRBD2 . TRBJ2-1 TRBV12-5 CASGRGAGGPSRDEQFF TGTGCTAGTGGCCGGGGGGCGGGAGGGCCTAGTAGGGATGAGCAGTTCTTC
. once TRBJ1-1 TRBV7-9 CASSTGSGYTEAFF TGTGCCAGCAGTACAGGGTCTGGTTACACTGAAGCTTTCTTT
. . TRBJ2-2 TRBV7-2 CASSVGGAVLRTGELFF TGTGCCAGCAGCGTAGGGGGGGCGGTTTTAAGAACCGGGGAGCTGTTTTTT
. . TRBJ2-5 TRBV10-3 CAISEGQQETQYF TGTGCCATCAGTGAGGGACAACAAGAGACCCAGTACTTC
. . TRBJ2-7 TRBV27 CASSLTADPDPYEQYF TGTGCCAGCAGTTTAACGGCGGACCCAGATCCCTACGAGCAGTACTTC
TRBD1 once TRBJ2-2 TRBV5-1 CASSRQGDTGELFF TGCGCCAGCAGTCGACAGGGGGACACCGGGGAGCTGTTTTTT
. once TRBJ1-2 TRBV7-2 CASSSQGYGYTF TGTGCCAGCAGCTCTCAGGGCTATGGCTACACCTTC
. . TRBJ1-3 TRBV27 CASSPPGAGSGNTIYF TGTGCCAGCAGTCCCCCCGGCGCCGGCTCTGGAAACACCATATATTTT
. . TRBJ2-7 TRBV29-1 CSLEGWEQYF TGCAGCCTTGAGGGGTGGGAGCAGTACTTC
. few TRBJ2-6 TRBV2 CASSEDLASGANVLTF TGTGCCAGCAGTGAAGATTTGGCCTCTGGGGCCAACGTCCTGACTTTC
. . TRBJ1-1 TRBV10-1 CASRGTGGTEAFF TGCGCCAGCAGAGGGACCGGGGGCACTGAAGCTTTCTTT
TRBD2 . TRBJ2-2 TRBV27 CASSRGEASGITGELFF TGTGCCAGCAGCCGCGGGGAGGCTAGCGGGATCACCGGGGAGCTGTTTTTT
. few TRBJ2-3 TRBV5-6 CASSLRGGQRTDTQYF TGTGCCAGCAGCTTAAGAGGTGGTCAGCGCACAGATACGCAGTATTTT
. . TRBJ2-3 TRBV4-3 CASSQGQNRADTQYF TGCGCCAGCAGCCAGGGCCAAAATCGCGCAGATACGCAGTATTTT
. . TRBJ2-3 TRBV27 CASSLAQITDTQYF TGTGCCAGCAGTTTGGCGCAGATCACAGATACGCAGTATTTT
TRBD2 . TRBJ2-1 TRBV29-1 CSGGSTSGKRETYQNEQFF TGCAGCGGCGGCTCAACTAGCGGGAAACGTGAAACCTATCAAAATGAGCAGTTCTTC
. . TRBJ2-2 TRBV19 CASSLGGTGELFF TGTGCCAGTAGTCTTGGTGGCACCGGGGAGCTGTTTTTT
. . TRBJ2-5 TRBV30 CAWSLYGGETQYF TGTGCCTGGAGTCTCTATGGGGGTGAGACCCAGTACTTC